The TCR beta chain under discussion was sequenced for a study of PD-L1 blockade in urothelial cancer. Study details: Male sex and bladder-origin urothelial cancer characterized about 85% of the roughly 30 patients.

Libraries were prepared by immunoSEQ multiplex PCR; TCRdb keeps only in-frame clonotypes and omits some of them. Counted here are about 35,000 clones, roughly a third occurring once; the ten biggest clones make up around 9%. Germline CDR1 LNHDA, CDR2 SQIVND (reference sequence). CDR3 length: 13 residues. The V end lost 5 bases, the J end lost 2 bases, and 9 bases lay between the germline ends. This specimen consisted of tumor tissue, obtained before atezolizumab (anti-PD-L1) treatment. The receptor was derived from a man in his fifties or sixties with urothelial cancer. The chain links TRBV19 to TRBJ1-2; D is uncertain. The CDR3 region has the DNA TGTGCCAGTAGTCCCGACTTGAACTATGGCTACACCTTC. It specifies CASSPDLNYGYTF.